This T cell receptor (beta chain) was profiled in a study of blood T cell repertoires in COVID-19. TCRdb keeps only in-frame clones here, not all; method: immunoSEQ multiplex PCR. Of 150,000 or so clones in the sample, 75% to 90% were seen once. The CDR3 spans 12 residues. CDR1 is LNHDA, CDR2 SQIVND, per germline (reference sequence). The V gene end was trimmed by 9 bases and the J gene end by 9 bases; junction bases not matched to a gene: 6. Sequencing was performed on peripheral blood. This sequence was found in a man younger than 35 with COVID-19, enrolled during active disease. The V gene is TRBV19, the J gene TRBJ1-1, with TRBD1 matching over 11 bases. This CDR3 reads CASAGQGAQAFF. The CDR3 bases are TGTGCCAGCGCTGGACAGGGGGCTCAAGCTTTCTTT.